This record looks at one T cell receptor (beta chain) sequence and its context. It has no known antigen specificity. Per-base quality was not reported, and no clone a single base away is much larger than it. This sample stems from a study of blood T cells in healthy people across ages (dated by TCRdb to between 2014 and 2016). About the study as a whole: In model experiments, template switching captured roughly one uniquely barcoded TCR beta cDNA molecule for every two T cells. Donors were grouped into four age groups: young (average approximately 15 years), middle-aged (about 38), aged (62) and long-lived (82). Using the same blood draw, the study looked at two additional independent replicas of 1 million unique cDNA reads for two donors, one aged 18 to 30 and the other aged 80 or older. The study measured age-related changes in TCR beta repertoire diversity using deep sequencing normalized with unique cDNA molecular identifiers. To avoid experimental bias, donors of different ages were spread randomly across the sequencing lanes.

Overall study outcomes, separate from this receptor: Observed TCR beta diversity per million T cells fell roughly linearly with age, and a significant reduction was already apparent by age around 40. Because profiling used bulk unsorted PBMCs, naive and antigen-experienced compartments could not be compared conclusively. The long-lived group showed more naive CD4+ T cells, fewer expanded clones and increased TCR diversity than the aged group, suggesting age selection. A strong correlation was found between observed TCR beta diversity and the percentage of naive T cells measured by flow cytometry. The CMV infection status of donors was not known, potentially confounding age-related changes in expanded clonotypes. Estimates of total diversity based on one million sequenced T cells were considered lower bounds and underestimates.

Systemically healthy Caucasian individuals from Russia, approximately 39 in total and aged about 6 to 90 years, were included as donors. Ten milliliters of peripheral blood were drawn from each donor into EDTA-treated Vacutainer tubes. PBMCs were isolated by Ficoll-Paque density-gradient centrifugation, with at least 6.5 million obtained per sample. Total RNA was extracted from PBMCs with Trizol reagent, with at least 5.5 micrograms obtained per sample. The percentages of naive CD45RAhigh/CD27high T cells were determined by flow cytometry on a PBMC aliquot from every donor. The germline V gene sets CDR1 to MNHEY and CDR2 to SVGAGI. The cysteine opens and the phenylalanine closes a CDR3 of 15 amino acids. The DNA shown is the 45-base CDR3, in frame from base 1. The trim is 6 bases for V and 0 bases for J, with a gap of 12 bases between the germline ends. Library preparation employed 5' RACE. Reads for this sample came from an Illumina HiSeq 2500. A second PCR of about 6 to 11 cycles was performed with a sample-barcoded 5' primer and a J-beta primer mix. A unique molecular identifier was introduced onto each TCR beta cDNA molecule by a template-switch 5' adaptor carrying 12 random nucleotides. Each sample yielded at least 3 million CDR3-containing paired-end reads. First-strand cDNA synthesis was performed from all RNA using the Mint cDNA synthesis kit, with priming by a TRBC-specific oligonucleotide. Following uracil-DNA glycosylase treatment, all cDNA underwent a first 18-cycle PCR with the universal primers M1SS and BC2_uni_R. Under the source paper's analysis protocol: For normalization, 1 million high-quality reads were randomly selected from each sample, with every read carrying a distinct molecular identifier. Reads with shared molecular identifiers were discarded instead of being binned into consensus sequences. MiTCR, set to a Q25 quality threshold and the strictest error-elimination algorithm, was used for CDR3 identification, clonotype clustering and error correction. A nonparametric unseen species model using Euler transformation provided a lower-bound estimate of total TCR beta diversity. TCRdb redid the processing of the public reads, applying fastp at Q25 and MiXCR, and retained in-frame beta chains. Each entry is one CDR3 protein sequence, shown with its most common DNA and genes. The V and J calls were determined by TCRdb, not by the authors. The sample has roughly 1.5 million distinct CDR3 sequences on record, about 42% of them singletons. Approximately 4% of the sample goes to the ten largest clones.

The sequence derives from a woman between 18 and 29 years old in good health. The material sequenced was blood. The chain links TRBV6-5 with TRBJ1-3; D gene: possibly TRBD1, on 5 matching bases. The nucleotide sequence reads TGTGCCAGCAGCCTTCGGGGCATCTCTGGAAACACCATATATTTT. Its translation reads: CASSLRGISGNTIYF.